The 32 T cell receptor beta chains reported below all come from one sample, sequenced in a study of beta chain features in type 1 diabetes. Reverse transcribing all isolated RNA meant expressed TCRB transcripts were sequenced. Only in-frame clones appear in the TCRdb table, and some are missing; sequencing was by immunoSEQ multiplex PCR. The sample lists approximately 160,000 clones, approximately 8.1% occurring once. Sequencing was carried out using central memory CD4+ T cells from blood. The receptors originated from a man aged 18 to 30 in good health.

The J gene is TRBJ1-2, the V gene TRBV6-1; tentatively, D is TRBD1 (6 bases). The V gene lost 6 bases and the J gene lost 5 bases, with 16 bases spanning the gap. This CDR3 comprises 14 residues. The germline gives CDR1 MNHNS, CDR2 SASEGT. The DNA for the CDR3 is TGTGCCAGCAGCCCACGGACAGTCTTGTATGGCTACACCTTC. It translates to CASSPRTVLYGYTF.

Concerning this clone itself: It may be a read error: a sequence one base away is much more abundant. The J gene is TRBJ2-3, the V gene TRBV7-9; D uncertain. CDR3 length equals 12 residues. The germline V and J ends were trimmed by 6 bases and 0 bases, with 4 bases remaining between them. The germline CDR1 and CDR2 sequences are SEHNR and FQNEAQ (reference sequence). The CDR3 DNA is TGTGCCAGCAGTACTAGCACAGATACGCAGTATTTT. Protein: CASSTSTDTQYF. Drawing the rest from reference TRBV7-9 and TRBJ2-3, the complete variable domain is DTGVSQNPRHKITKRGQNVTFRCDPISEHNRLYWYRQTLGQGPEFLTYFQNEAQLEKSRLLSDRFSAERPKGSFSTLEIQRTEQGDSAMYLCASSTSTDTQYFGPGTRLTVL.

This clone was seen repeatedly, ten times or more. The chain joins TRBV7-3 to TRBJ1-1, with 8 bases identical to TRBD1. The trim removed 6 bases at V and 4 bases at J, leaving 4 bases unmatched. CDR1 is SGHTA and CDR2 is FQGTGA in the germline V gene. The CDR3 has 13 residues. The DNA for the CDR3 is TGTGCCAGCAGGTCCGGGACAGGCACTGAAGCTTTCTTT. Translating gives CASRSGTGTEAFF. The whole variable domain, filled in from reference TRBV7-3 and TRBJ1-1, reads GAGVSQTPSNKVTEKGKYVELRCDPISGHTALYWYRQSLGQGPEFLIYFQGTGAADDSGLPNDRFFAVRPEGSVSTLKIQRTERGDSAVYLCASRSGTGTEAFFGQGTRLTVV.

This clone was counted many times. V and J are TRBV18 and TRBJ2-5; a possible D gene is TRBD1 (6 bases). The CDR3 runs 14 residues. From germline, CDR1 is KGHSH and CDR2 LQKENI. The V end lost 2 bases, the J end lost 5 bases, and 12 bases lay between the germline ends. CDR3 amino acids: CASSPMGQGETQYF. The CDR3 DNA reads TGTGCCAGCTCACCAATGGGTCAGGGGGAGACCCAGTACTTC.

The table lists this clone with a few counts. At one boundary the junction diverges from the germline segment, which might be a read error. Here the CDR3 DNA reads TGTGCCAGCAGTTTCTCCGGGGGGTACAGCTTC. Translated: CASSFSGGYSF. This chain joins TRBV28 and TRBJ2-7, with TRBD2 matching over 7 bases. The CDR3 consists of 11 residues. Germline V lookup: CDR1 MDHEN, CDR2 SYDVKM.

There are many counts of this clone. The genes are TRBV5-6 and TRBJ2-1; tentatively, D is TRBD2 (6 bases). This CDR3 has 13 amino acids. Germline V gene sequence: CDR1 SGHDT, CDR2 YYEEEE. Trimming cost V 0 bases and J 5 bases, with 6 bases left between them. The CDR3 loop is CASSLGGDNEQFF. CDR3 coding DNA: TGTGCCAGCAGCTTGGGGGGGGACAATGAGCAGTTCTTC.

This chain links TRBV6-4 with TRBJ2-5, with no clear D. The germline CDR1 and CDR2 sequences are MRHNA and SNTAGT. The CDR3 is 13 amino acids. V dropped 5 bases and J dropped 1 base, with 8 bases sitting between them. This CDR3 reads CASSSQAQETQYF. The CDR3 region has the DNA TGTGCCAGCAGTTCCCAGGCCCAAGAGACCCAGTACTTC.

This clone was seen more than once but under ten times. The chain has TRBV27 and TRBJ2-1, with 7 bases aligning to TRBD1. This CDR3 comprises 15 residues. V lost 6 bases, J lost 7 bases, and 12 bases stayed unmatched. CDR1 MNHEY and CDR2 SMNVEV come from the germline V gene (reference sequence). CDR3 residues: CASRPLGTDRNEQFF. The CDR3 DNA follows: TGTGCCAGCAGACCCTTAGGGACAGATCGTAATGAGCAGTTCTTC.

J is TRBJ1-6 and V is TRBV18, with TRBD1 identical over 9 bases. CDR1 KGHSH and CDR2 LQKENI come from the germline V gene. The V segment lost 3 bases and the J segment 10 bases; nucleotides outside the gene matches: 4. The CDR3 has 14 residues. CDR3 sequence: CASSPDRGGSPLHF. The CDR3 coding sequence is TGTGCCAGCTCACCGGACAGGGGAGGATCACCCCTCCACTTT. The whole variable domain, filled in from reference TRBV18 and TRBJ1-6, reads NAGVMQNPRHLVRRRGQEARLRCSPMKGHSHVYWYRQLPEEGLKFMVYLQKENIIDESGMPKERFSAEFPKEGPSILRIQQVVRGDSAAYFCASSPDRGGSPLHFGNGTRLTVT.

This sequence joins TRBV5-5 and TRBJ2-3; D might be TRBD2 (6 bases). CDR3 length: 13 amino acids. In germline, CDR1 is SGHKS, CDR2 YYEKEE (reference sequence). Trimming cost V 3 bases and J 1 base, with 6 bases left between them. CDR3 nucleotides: TGTGCCAGCAGCTGGGGGGGCACAGATACGCAGTATTTT. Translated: CASSWGGTDTQYF.

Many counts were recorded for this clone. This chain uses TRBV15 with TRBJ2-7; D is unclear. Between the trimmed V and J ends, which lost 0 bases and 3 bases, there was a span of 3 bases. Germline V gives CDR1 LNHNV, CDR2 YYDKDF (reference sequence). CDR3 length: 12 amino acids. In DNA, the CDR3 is TGTGCCACCAGCAGAGACGGCTACGAGCAGTACTTC. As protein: CATSRDGYEQYF.

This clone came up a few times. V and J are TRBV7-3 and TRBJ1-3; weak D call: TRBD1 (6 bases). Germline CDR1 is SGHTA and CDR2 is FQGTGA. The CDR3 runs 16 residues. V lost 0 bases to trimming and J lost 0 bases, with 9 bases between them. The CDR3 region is CASSLTGGNSGNTIYF. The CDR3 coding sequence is TGTGCCAGCAGCTTAACAGGGGGAAACTCTGGAAACACCATATATTTT.

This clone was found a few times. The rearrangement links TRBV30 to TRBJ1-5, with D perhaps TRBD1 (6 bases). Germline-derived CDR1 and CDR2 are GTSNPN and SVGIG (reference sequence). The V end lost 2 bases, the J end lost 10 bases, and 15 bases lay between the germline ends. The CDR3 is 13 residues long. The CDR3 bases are TGTGCCTGGAGTCCAACAGGGACGGAACCCCAGCATTTT. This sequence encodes CAWSPTGTEPQHF.

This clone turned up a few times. The CDR3 reads CASEEGETQYF. The DNA of the CDR3 is TGCGCCAGCGAGGAAGGAGAGACCCAGTACTTC. J is TRBJ2-5 and V is TRBV5-1; no firm D call. V lost 7 bases, J lost 4 bases, and 8 bases lay in between. The CDR3 contains 11 residues. In germline, CDR1 is SGHRS, CDR2 YFSETQ. The full variable domain, its missing parts supplied by reference TRBV5-1 and TRBJ2-5, is KAGVTQTPRYLIKTRGQQVTLSCSPISGHRSVSWYQQTPGQGLQFLFEYFSETQRNKGNFPGRFSGRQFSNSRSEMNVSTLELGDSALYLCASEEGETQYFGPGTRLLVL.

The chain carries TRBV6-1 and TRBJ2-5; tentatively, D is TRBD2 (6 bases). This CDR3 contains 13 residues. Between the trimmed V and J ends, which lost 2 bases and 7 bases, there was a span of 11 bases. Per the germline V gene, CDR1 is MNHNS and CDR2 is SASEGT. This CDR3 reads CASSETQEGTQYF. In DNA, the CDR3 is TGTGCCAGCAGTGAAACCCAGGAGGGGACCCAGTACTTC.

The CDR3 sequence is CAWSVGSREGYGYTF. CDR3 in DNA: TGTGCCTGGAGTGTGGGTAGCAGGGAAGGCTATGGCTACACCTTC. The rearrangement joins TRBV30 to TRBJ1-2, with D perhaps matching TRBD1 (5 bases). Germline V lookup: CDR1 GTSNPN, CDR2 SVGIG (reference sequence). V lost 0 bases, J lost 4 bases, and 15 bases lay in between. CDR3 size: 15 residues.

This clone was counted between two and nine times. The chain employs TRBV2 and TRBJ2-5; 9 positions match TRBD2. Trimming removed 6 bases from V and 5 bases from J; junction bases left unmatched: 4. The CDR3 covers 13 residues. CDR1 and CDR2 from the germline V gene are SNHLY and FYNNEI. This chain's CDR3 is CASRAGGGETQYF. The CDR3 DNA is TGTGCCAGCAGAGCGGGGGGTGGGGAGACCCAGTACTTC.

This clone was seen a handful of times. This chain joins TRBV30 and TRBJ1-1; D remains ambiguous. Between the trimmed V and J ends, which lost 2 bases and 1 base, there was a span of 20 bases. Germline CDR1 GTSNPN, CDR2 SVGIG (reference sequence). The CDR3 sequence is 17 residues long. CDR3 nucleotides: TGTGCCTGGAGTCTCTCCCGGATAACGGGGAGGAACACTGAAGCTTTCTTT. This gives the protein CAWSLSRITGRNTEAFF.

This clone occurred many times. CDR3: CASSPSGGASYNEQFF. CDR3 nucleotides: TGTGCCAGCAGCCCTAGCGGGGGGGCCTCCTACAATGAGCAGTTCTTC. The gene calls are TRBV7-3 and TRBJ2-1, with 12 bases lining up with TRBD2. The CDR3 loop spans 16 amino acids. V dropped 5 bases and J dropped 0; count of bases not matched to a gene: 2. Per germline, CDR1 SGHTA and CDR2 FQGTGA.

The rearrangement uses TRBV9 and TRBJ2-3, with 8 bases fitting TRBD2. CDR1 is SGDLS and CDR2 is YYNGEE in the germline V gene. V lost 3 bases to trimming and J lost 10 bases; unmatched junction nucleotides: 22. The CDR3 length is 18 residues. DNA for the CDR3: TGTGCCAGCAGCGCGCTAGGAGGTGGGACTAGATCAGTATGGGCGCAGTATTTT. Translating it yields CASSALGGGTRSVWAQYF.

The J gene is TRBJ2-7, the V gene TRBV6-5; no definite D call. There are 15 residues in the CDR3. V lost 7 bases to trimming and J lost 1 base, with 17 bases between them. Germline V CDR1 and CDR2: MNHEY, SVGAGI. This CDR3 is CASNAVGYRSYEQYF. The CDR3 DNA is TGTGCCAGCAACGCGGTCGGCTACCGATCCTACGAGCAGTACTTC.

The CDR3 loop reads CASSLAQGLETQYF. CDR3 in DNA: TGCGCCAGCAGCTTGGCCCAGGGCTTAGAGACCCAGTACTTC. V usage is TRBV5-1 and J usage is TRBJ2-5; the D gene is possibly TRBD1 (5 bases). The V end was cut by 0 bases, the J end by 4 bases, with 10 bases between. CDR1 SGHRS and CDR2 YFSETQ come from the germline V gene. The CDR3 has 14 residues.

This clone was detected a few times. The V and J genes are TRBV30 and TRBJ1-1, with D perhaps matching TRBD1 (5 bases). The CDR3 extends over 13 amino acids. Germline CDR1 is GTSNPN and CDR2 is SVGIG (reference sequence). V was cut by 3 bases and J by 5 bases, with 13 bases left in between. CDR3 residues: CAWRQQVRTEAFF. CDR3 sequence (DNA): TGTGCCTGGAGGCAACAGGTGCGGACTGAAGCTTTCTTT. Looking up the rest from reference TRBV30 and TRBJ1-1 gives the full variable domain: SQTIHQWPATLVQPVGSPLSLECTVEGTSNPNLYWYRQAAGRGLQLLFYSVGIGQISSEVPQNLSASRPQDRQFILSSKKLLLSDSGFYLCAWRQQVRTEAFFGQGTRLTVV.

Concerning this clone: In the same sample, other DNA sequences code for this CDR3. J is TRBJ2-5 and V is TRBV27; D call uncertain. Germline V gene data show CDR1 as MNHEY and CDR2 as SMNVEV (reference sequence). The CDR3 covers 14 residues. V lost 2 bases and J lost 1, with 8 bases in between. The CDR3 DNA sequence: TGTGCCAGCAGTTTAAGCCGCCTCCAAGAGACCCAGTACTTC. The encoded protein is CASSLSRLQETQYF.

CDR3 sequence: CASTPMAGLNTEAFF. The CDR3 region has the DNA TGTGCCAGTACCCCGATGGCAGGGTTGAACACTGAAGCTTTCTTT. The chain couples TRBV19 to TRBJ1-1; D is perhaps TRBD1 (5 bases). The CDR3 contains 15 residues. The V end was cut by 7 bases, the J end by 0 bases, with 15 bases between. Germline V gives CDR1 LNHDA, CDR2 SQIVND (reference sequence).

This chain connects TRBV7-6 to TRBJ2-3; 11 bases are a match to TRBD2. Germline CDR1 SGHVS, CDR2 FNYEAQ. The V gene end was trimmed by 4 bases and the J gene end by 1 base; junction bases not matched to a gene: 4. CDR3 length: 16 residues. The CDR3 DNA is TGTGCCAGCAGCTCCCTAGCGGGAGGTCGCACAGATACGCAGTATTTT. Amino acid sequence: CASSSLAGGRTDTQYF.

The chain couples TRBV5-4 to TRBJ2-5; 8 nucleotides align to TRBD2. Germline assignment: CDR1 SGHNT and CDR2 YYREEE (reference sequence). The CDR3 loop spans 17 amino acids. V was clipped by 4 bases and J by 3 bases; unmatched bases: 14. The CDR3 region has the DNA TGTGCCAGCAGCCCCTCAGGGAACGGGAGGGTGGAAGAGACCCAGTACTTC. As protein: CASSPSGNGRVEETQYF.

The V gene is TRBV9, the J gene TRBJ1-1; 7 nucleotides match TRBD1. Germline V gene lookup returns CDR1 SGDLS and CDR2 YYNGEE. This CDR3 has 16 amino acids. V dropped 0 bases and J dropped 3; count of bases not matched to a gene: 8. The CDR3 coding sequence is TGTGCCAGCAGCGTAGCGGGAGACAGGGTCTACACTGAAGCTTTCTTT. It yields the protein CASSVAGDRVYTEAFF.

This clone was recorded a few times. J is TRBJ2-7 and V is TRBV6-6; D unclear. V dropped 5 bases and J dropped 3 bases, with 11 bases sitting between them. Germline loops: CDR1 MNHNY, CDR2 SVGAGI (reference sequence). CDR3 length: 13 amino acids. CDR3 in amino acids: CASSTVNSYEQYF. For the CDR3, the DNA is TGTGCCAGCAGTACAGTCAACAGCTACGAGCAGTACTTC.

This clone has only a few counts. The CDR3 sequence: CASSPTSVQETQYF. CDR3 bases: TGTGCCAGCAGCCCAACTAGCGTGCAAGAGACCCAGTACTTC. The V and J genes are TRBV7-9 and TRBJ2-5; 7 bases match TRBD2. The CDR3 contains 14 residues. CDR1 is SEHNR and CDR2 is FQNEAQ in the germline V gene (reference sequence). Germline trimming cut 5 bases from V and 2 bases from J; bases unmatched to any gene: 5.

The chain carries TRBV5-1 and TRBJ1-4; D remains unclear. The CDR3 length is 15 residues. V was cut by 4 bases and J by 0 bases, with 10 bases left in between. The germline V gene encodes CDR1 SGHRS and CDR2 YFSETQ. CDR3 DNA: TGCGCCAGCAGCCCGTCACCGGCAACTAATGAAAAACTGTTTTTT. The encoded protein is CASSPSPATNEKLFF. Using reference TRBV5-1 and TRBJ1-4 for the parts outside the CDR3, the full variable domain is KAGVTQTPRYLIKTRGQQVTLSCSPISGHRSVSWYQQTPGQGLQFLFEYFSETQRNKGNFPGRFSGRQFSNSRSEMNVSTLELGDSALYLCASSPSPATNEKLFFGSGTQLSVL.

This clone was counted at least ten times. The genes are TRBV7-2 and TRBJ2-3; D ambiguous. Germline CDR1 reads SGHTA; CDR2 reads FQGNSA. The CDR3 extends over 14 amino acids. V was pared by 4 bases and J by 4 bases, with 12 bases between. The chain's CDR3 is CASSSMGPADTQYF. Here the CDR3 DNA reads TGTGCCAGCAGCTCAATGGGCCCGGCAGATACGCAGTATTTT.